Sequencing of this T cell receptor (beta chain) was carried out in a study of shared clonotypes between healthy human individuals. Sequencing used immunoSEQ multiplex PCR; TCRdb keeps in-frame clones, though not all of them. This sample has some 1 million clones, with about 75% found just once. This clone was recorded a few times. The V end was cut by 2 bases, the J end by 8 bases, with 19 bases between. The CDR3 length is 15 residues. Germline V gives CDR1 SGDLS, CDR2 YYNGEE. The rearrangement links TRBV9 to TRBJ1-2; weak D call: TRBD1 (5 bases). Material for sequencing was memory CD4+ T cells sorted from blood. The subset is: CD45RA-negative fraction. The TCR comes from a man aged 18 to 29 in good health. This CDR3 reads CASSVGGEGTRGYTF. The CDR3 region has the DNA TGTGCCAGCAGCGTCGGCGGGGAGGGGACGCGGGGCTACACCTTC.